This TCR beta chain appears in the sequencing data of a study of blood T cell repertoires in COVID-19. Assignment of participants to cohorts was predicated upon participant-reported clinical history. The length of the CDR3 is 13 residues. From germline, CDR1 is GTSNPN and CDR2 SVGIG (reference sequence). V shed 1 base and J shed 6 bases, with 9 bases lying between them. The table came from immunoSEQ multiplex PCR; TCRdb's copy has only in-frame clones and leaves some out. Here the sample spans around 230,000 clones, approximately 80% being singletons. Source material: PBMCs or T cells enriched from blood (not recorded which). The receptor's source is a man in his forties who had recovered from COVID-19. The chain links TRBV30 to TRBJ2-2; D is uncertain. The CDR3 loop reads CAWSALASGELFF. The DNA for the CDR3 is TGTGCCTGGAGTGCGTTGGCATCCGGGGAGCTGTTTTTT.